The source of this T cell receptor (beta chain) is a study of regulatory T cells in long-lasting Graves disease. Regarding the study as a whole: Persistent disease favored TRBV28, TRBJ1-2 and TRBJ2-5. Patients with persistent disease shared 2,741 public clonotypes, outpacing the 966 shared by new patients.

In regard to this clonotype: The antigen remains unidentified.

Researchers made TCR beta libraries by using iRepertoire HTBI primers and running Arm-PCR on CDR3 regions. From the multiplex PCR reads, TCRdb called clonotypes with MiXCR, one entry per CDR3 protein. The sample has some 250,000 distinct CDR3 sequences, roughly 18% seen once. CDR1 is SGHAT and CDR2 is FQNNGV in the germline V gene. Trimming took 7 bases from V and 0 from J; bases not matched to a gene: 17. The CDR3 contains 21 residues. Time point given: newly diagnosed GD, antithyroid drugs for less than 3 months. Making the TCR library involved RNA that had been extracted from PBMCs. The chain has TRBV11-2 and TRBJ2-3; 15 positions match TRBD2. The sample in question was peripheral blood mononuclear cells (PBMCs), obtained at new diagnosis, from a patient treated with antithyroid drugs. The TCR comes from a female donor with Graves disease. This CDR3 is CASIPGLRGLAGGRSTDTQYF. The CDR3 DNA is TGTGCCAGCATCCCGGGGTTGCGGGGACTAGCGGGAGGAAGGAGCACAGATACGCAGTATTTT.